The 22 T cell receptor beta chains given below trace back to one sample, sequenced in a study of CD8+CD57+ T cells in acquired aplastic anemia. CD8+CD57+ cell expansion had been shown by flow cytometry in patients chosen for sequencing. Genomic DNA acted as the template from which TCR beta VDJ combination and CDR3 sequence profiling were carried out. TCRdb independently ran MiXCR on the reads; one entry per CDR3 protein. Of 89,000 or so distinct CDR3 sequences listed, roughly two thirds are singletons. Sequencing was carried out using sorted CD4+, CD8+, or CD8+CD57+ T cells (not recorded which) from PBMCs. These receptors all stem from a human donor with aplastic anemia.

The chain joins TRBV7-2 to TRBJ1-2, with D unresolved. The CDR3 contains 15 residues. Germline V CDR1 and CDR2: SGHTA, FQGNSA. V dropped 5 bases and J dropped 5 bases, with 18 bases sitting between them. In nucleotides, the CDR3 is TGTGCCAGCAGCACGAGGGCCCTAGCCAGATATGGCTACACCTTC. Its translation: CASSTRALARYGYTF.

This sequence joins TRBV11-1 and TRBJ2-3, with 7 bases identical to TRBD1. The CDR3 covers 17 residues. V lost 5 bases and J lost 1; bases outside the gene matches: 12. CDR1 is SGHAT and CDR2 is FQDESV in the germline V gene (reference sequence). The CDR3 region is CASSPQLTGIRTDTQYF. The CDR3 DNA follows: TGTGCCAGCAGCCCACAATTGACAGGGATCCGCACAGATACGCAGTATTTT.

The V call is TRBV20-1, the J call TRBJ2-7; D ambiguous. Germline V gene sequence: CDR1 DFQATT, CDR2 SNEGSKA (reference sequence). V was cut by 0 bases and J by 0 bases, with 9 bases left in between. CDR3 length: 14 residues. This CDR3 reads CSAREWESSYEQYF. The CDR3 region has the DNA TGCAGTGCTAGAGAGTGGGAATCCTCCTACGAGCAGTACTTC.

The rearrangement links TRBV5-5 to TRBJ2-7; D not certain. Looked up from germline, CDR1 is SGHKS and CDR2 is YYEKEE (reference sequence). The CDR3 spans 12 residues. Trimming cost V 2 bases and J 2 bases, with 5 bases left between them. The CDR3, as DNA: TGTGCCAGCAGCTTCACCACCTACGAGCAGTACTTC. Amino acids: CASSFTTYEQYF. Variable domain in full (rest from reference TRBV5-5 and TRBJ2-7): DAGVTQSPTHLIKTRGQQVTLRCSPISGHKSVSWYQQVLGQGPQFIFQYYEKEERGRGNFPDRFSARQFPNYSSELNVNALLLGDSALYLCASSFTTYEQYFGPGTRLTVT.

This sequence joins TRBV2 and TRBJ2-3, with a tentative D call TRBD2 (7 bases). Trimming cost V 4 bases and J 11 bases, with 22 bases left between them. The CDR3 totals 15 residues. From germline, CDR1 is SNHLY and CDR2 FYNNEI. CDR3 loop: CASSVDGGGSLVQYF. For the CDR3, the DNA is TGTGCCAGCAGTGTTGATGGCGGGGGCTCGCTGGTGCAGTATTTT.

This clonotype has just a few counts. The CDR3 DNA follows: TGTGCCACCAGTGATCCCGCGGAGGTTACGTATAATTCACCCCTCCACTTT. Residues: CATSDPAEVTYNSPLHF. The J gene is TRBJ1-6, the V gene TRBV24-1; D not resolved. Germline CDR1 and CDR2: KGHDR and SFDVKD. V gave up 3 bases and J gave up 4 bases, with 15 bases separating them. The CDR3 covers 17 residues.

The chain is built from TRBV24-1 and TRBJ1-1, with a tentative D call TRBD1 (5 bases). This CDR3 has 12 residues. Germline V gene data show CDR1 as KGHDR and CDR2 as SFDVKD. V lost 3 bases, J lost 13 bases, and 14 bases lay in between. The CDR3 protein is CATSDNDRRVFF. The DNA of the CDR3 is TGTGCCACCAGTGATAACGACAGAAGAGTTTTCTTT.

J is TRBJ2-7 and V is TRBV5-1; the match to TRBD1 covers 8 bases. Looked up from germline, CDR1 is SGHRS and CDR2 is YFSETQ. Trimming cost V 6 bases and J 5 bases; bases outside gene matches: 10. This CDR3 comprises 14 residues. CDR3 residues: CASIRKDRGDEQYF. The CDR3 bases are TGCGCCAGCATCCGAAAAGACAGGGGCGACGAGCAGTACTTC.

V gene TRBV20-1 combines with J gene TRBJ2-1; 8 nucleotides match TRBD1. J was trimmed by 6 bases and V by 6 bases; bases with no gene match: 4. Per germline, CDR1 DFQATT and CDR2 SNEGSKA (reference sequence). The CDR3 runs 12 residues. The DNA for the CDR3 is TGCAGTGCGGAGGGACAGGTCAATGAGCAGTTCTTC. Residues: CSAEGQVNEQFF.

V gene TRBV7-2 combines with J gene TRBJ2-3; D may be TRBD1 or TRBD2 (5 bases each). The CDR3 loop spans 12 amino acids. Trimming shortened V by 1 base and J by 8 bases, and 7 bases separated the two germline ends. CDR1 is SGHTA and CDR2 is FQGNSA in the germline V gene. The CDR3 here is CASSLEGRTQYF. CDR3 nucleotide sequence: TGTGCCAGCAGCTTAGAGGGACGTACGCAGTATTTT.

In its sample, this clonotype was seen many times. The chain carries TRBV7-8 and TRBJ1-1; D perhaps matches TRBD1 (5 bases). The CDR3 length is 16 residues. Germline assignment: CDR1 SGHVS and CDR2 FQNEAQ. The V and J ends lost 1 base and 4 bases respectively, with 16 bases between them. This chain's CDR3 is CASSLVIMGPGTEAFF. The CDR3 DNA reads as TGTGCCAGCAGCTTAGTGATTATGGGGCCGGGCACTGAAGCTTTCTTT.

This clonotype showed up many times. The V gene is TRBV27, the J gene TRBJ2-7; D ambiguous. The CDR3 sequence is 14 residues long. With 2 bases removed from V and 5 bases from J, the gap between germline ends came to 13 bases. Germline V gene data show CDR1 as MNHEY and CDR2 as SMNVEV (reference sequence). The CDR3 bases are TGTGCCAGCAGTTTAAAAGGTCCTCCCCACGAGCAGTACTTC. Translating gives CASSLKGPPHEQYF.

This clonotype was seen many times. The chain couples TRBV3-1 to TRBJ2-4; 8 bases match TRBD1. Germline CDR1 LGHDT, CDR2 YNNKEL (reference sequence). V shed 2 bases and J 8 bases; nucleotides not matched to a gene: 8. The CDR3 is 15 residues long. The CDR3 protein is CASSQTLDRADIQYF. The CDR3 nucleotides are TGTGCCAGCAGCCAAACCCTGGACAGGGCGGACATTCAGTACTTC.

The chain joins TRBV29-1 to TRBJ2-7, with 9 bases lining up with TRBD1. Germline lookup yields CDR1 SQVTM and CDR2 ANQGSEA. Trimming cost V 5 bases and J 0 bases; bases outside gene matches: 5. CDR3 size: 14 residues. CDR3 region: CSVIGTGYSYEQYF. The CDR3 DNA reads TGCAGCGTTATCGGGACAGGGTACTCCTACGAGCAGTACTTC.

The rearrangement joins TRBV25-1 to TRBJ1-1; D may be TRBD1 (6 bases). The germline V gene encodes CDR1 MGHDK and CDR2 SYGVNS. This CDR3 comprises 14 residues. V dropped 7 bases and J dropped 3 bases, with 15 bases sitting between them. This chain's CDR3 is CASNGGPGDTEAFF. In nucleotides, the CDR3 is TGTGCCAGCAACGGGGGGCCCGGGGACACTGAAGCTTTCTTT. Based on the CDR3 plus reference TRBV25-1 and TRBJ1-1, the full variable domain is EADIYQTPRYLVIGTGKKITLECSQTMGHDKMYWYQQDPGMELHLIHYSYGVNSTEKGDLSSESTVSRIRTEHFPLTLESARPSHTSQYLCASNGGPGDTEAFFGQGTRLTVV.

The gene calls are TRBV24-1 and TRBJ2-3; D gene ambiguous. Trimming took off 10 bases at V and 5 bases at J, with 15 bases between the two ends. Germline-derived CDR1 and CDR2 are KGHDR and SFDVKD. The CDR3 is made up of 13 amino acids. The DNA of the CDR3 is TGTGCCACTAGCTTTGGTTTGGGAGATACGCAGTATTTT. This encodes CATSFGLGDTQYF.

The V call is TRBV15, the J call TRBJ2-6, with TRBD2 as a possible D gene (7 bases). The CDR3 totals 16 residues. Germline-derived CDR1 and CDR2 are LNHNV and YYDKDF (reference sequence). Trimming removed 4 bases from V and 4 bases from J, with 14 bases in between. CDR3 coding DNA: TGTGCCACCAGCATAGGGGGGGCGCGGGGGGCCAACGTCCTGACTTTC. As protein: CATSIGGARGANVLTF.

DNA of the CDR3: TGTGCCACCACCGAGGGACAGGGGAGCACAGATACGCAGTATTTT. Translation gives CATTEGQGSTDTQYF. J is TRBJ2-3 and V is TRBV10-3, with TRBD1 matching over 10 bases. V gave up 10 bases and J gave up 0 bases; unmatched junction bases: 7. Germline V gives CDR1 ENHRY, CDR2 SYGVKD. This CDR3 is 15 amino acids long.

This clonotype occurred a few times. This sequence joins TRBV20-1 and TRBJ2-5, with 7 bases aligning to TRBD1. Germline loops: CDR1 DFQATT, CDR2 SNEGSKA (reference sequence). The CDR3 extends over 12 amino acids. The CDR3 spells CSADRVQETQYF. DNA of the CDR3: TGCAGCGCCGACAGGGTCCAAGAGACCCAGTACTTC.

Many counts were recorded for this clonotype. CDR3: CASSLGGGQGYNEQFF. The CDR3 region has the DNA TGTGCCAGCAGCTTAGGGGGGGGACAGGGATACAATGAGCAGTTCTTC. The V and J genes are TRBV7-9 and TRBJ2-1; 9 nucleotides align to TRBD1. CDR3 size: 16 residues. The germline V gene has CDR1 SEHNR and CDR2 FQNEAQ (reference sequence). V trimming: 1 base; J trimming: 4 bases; junction bases outside the gene matches: 5.

This clonotype was seen many times. The chain recombines TRBV6-1 with TRBJ1-5, with a possible D match to TRBD1 (5 bases). V was trimmed by 8 bases and J by 7 bases, leaving 18 bases between them. Germline lookup yields CDR1 MNHNS and CDR2 SASEGT. The CDR3 is 14 amino acids. This CDR3 reads CASAGLGEKQPQHF. Here the CDR3 DNA reads TGTGCCAGCGCGGGACTCGGCGAGAAACAGCCCCAGCATTTT.

This sequence joins TRBV2 and TRBJ2-7; D is perhaps TRBD1 (5 bases). The V end was cut by 3 bases, the J end by 5 bases, with 8 bases between. In germline, CDR1 is SNHLY, CDR2 FYNNEI. CDR3 length: 12 residues. The CDR3 here is CASSDRVHEQYF. Here the CDR3 DNA reads TGTGCCAGCAGTGACAGGGTCCACGAGCAGTACTTC.